Listed here is a single TCR beta chain. With autoimmune disease history or systemic immunosuppression, patients were excluded. The CDR3 is made up of 11 amino acids. Germline-derived CDR1 and CDR2 are MNHEY and SVGAGI. The V end lost 0 bases, the J end lost 11 bases, and 6 bases lay between the germline ends. This sample is drawn from a study of OX40 agonist ivuxolimab in advanced cancers. Produced via immunoSEQ multiplex PCR; TCRdb's table is partial and in-frame only. The table has approximately 70,000 clones, 65% to 90% seen once. V is TRBV6-5 and J is TRBJ2-3; D might be TRBD2 (5 bases). The sample in question was CD4+ or CD8+ T cells sorted from blood, obtained in a trial of the OX40 agonist ivuxolimab. The TCR originated in an adult with an advanced solid tumor such as melanoma, head and neck, liver or kidney cancer. This chain's CDR3 is CASSYSREQYF. The DNA for the CDR3 is TGTGCCAGCAGTTACTCCCGGGAGCAGTATTTT.